Given below is one T cell receptor (beta chain) in context. This entry belongs to a study of blood T cell repertoires in COVID-19. Study summary: Whether acute or convalescent, the COVID-19 samples came from the United States, Italy and Spain. PBMCs, B-cell-depleted T cells, or T cells provided the cDNA or gDNA that made up the material.

Original handling: Reference gene primer amplification yielded estimated nucleated cell counts. Libraries were prepared by immunoSEQ multiplex PCR; TCRdb keeps only in-frame clonotypes and omits some of them. Clonal size and the V and J genes are those of that table, whereas D and trimming came from the DNA. The repertoire has about 140,000 clones, roughly 84% of them found once; the top ten carry roughly 8%. CDR3 length equals 17 residues. The germline V gene has CDR1 SEHNR and CDR2 FQNEAQ (reference sequence). V was pared by 2 bases and J by 4 bases, with 18 bases between. V is TRBV7-9 and J is TRBJ2-1, with D tentatively TRBD2 (7 bases). The TCR comes from a woman aged 55-70 years with acute or convalescent COVID-19. Sequencing used peripheral blood. CDR3 nucleotides: TGTGCCAGCAGCTTATCCCCGGCGGGGGCGATTTACAATGAGCAGTTCTTC. Amino acid sequence: CASSLSPAGAIYNEQFF.